Included here is one T cell receptor beta chain sequence, with context. What it binds is unknown. The junction departs from the called germline gene at one end, perhaps through a read error. Authors' methods: In papillary thyroid cancer, a distant-metastasis classifier was built using CDR3 differences across clinicopathological groups. TCRdb re-clonotyped the PCR reads via MiXCR. Clone size and V and J calls follow TCRdb, not the original study. The table has some 23,000 clones, 20% to 25% seen once. In germline, CDR1 is MNHEY, CDR2 SVGEGT. This CDR3 has 13 residues. The data were taken from a study of metastatic and nonmetastatic thyroid tumors. Study in general: Repertoires of blood and of tissue (tumor or nodule) from malignant and benign thyroid patients were compared. The study, taken as a whole, reports: As reported, TCR beta diversity in blood and tumor was significantly higher in malignant thyroid tumors than in benign nodules.

There were no patients who had received any treatment before thyroid surgery. The sample consisted of adjacent normal tissue. The source is a female donor with papillary thyroid cancer or a benign thyroid nodule (not recorded which). Some clones in this sample may be carry-over from other donors' samples. The V and J genes are TRBV6-2 or TRBV6-3 and TRBJ1-6, with no clear D. The CDR3 here is CASNTVDNPPLHF. The CDR3 DNA reads as TGTGCCAGCAATACGGTCGATAATCCACCCCTCCACTTT.